The 15 T cell receptor beta chains below come from one sample, sequenced in a study of beta chain features in type 1 diabetes listed by TCRdb under 2018. Their target antigens are unknown. Study-wide conclusions, independent of this receptor: A moderate but significant shortening of TCRB CDR3 length was observed in type 1 diabetes patients in all four CD4+ subsets.

Library method: the immunoSEQ multiplex PCR assay. All of the isolated RNA was reverse transcribed with the High Capacity cDNA Reverse Transcription Kit, so expressed TCRB transcripts were sequenced. TCRdb re-hosts the immuneACCESS table, in-frame sequences only. Its copies lack some clones; in the studies checked, an unresolved V gene accounts for under half of them, and the cause for the rest is not known. This sample holds under 20,000 clones; around two thirds were observed only once. The ten largest clones take up more than 2% of the sample. The sample taken for sequencing was Tregs from blood. In light of the paper, this sample's cell subset or site label describes: regulatory CD4+ T cells. All receptors derive from a man aged 30 to 45 with type 1 diabetes.

The CDR3: CASGRGGTGNQPQHF. The CDR3 region has the DNA TGTGCCAGCGGGAGGGGTGGGACGGGCAATCAGCCCCAGCATTTT. V usage is TRBV5-5 and J usage is TRBJ1-5, with D maybe TRBD1 (5 bases). Deletions cut 7 bases from V and 2 bases from J, with 16 bases between. CDR3 length: 15 amino acids. Germline V CDR1 and CDR2: SGHKS, YYEKEE (reference sequence).

This chain links TRBV6-1 with TRBJ2-1; 11 nucleotides align to TRBD2. Germline V lookup: CDR1 MNHNS, CDR2 SASEGT. The CDR3 spans 14 residues. With 5 bases clipped from V and 9 bases from J, the junction kept 6 bases outside the gene matches. DNA for the CDR3: TGTGCCAGCAGTTTAGCGGGGGGGCAGGGTGAGCAGTTCTTC. This encodes CASSLAGGQGEQFF.

V and J are TRBV7-2 and TRBJ2-7; D unclear. The ends were cut back, 4 bases at V and 1 base at J, with 11 bases in the middle. This CDR3 spans 14 amino acids. The germline CDR1 and CDR2 sequences are SGHTA and FQGNSA. The CDR3 spells CASSSSGLSYEQYF. DNA of the CDR3: TGTGCCAGCAGCTCGTCAGGTTTGTCCTACGAGCAGTACTTC.

The chain links TRBV30 to TRBJ1-6; D possibly corresponds to TRBD1 (5 bases). CDR1 is GTSNPN, CDR2 SVGIG, per germline (reference sequence). Trimming pared 3 bases from V and 7 bases from J, leaving 10 bases between. CDR3 size: 13 residues. The chain's CDR3 is CAWSGGLNSPLHF. CDR3 nucleotides: TGTGCCTGGAGCGGGGGGTTGAATTCACCCCTCCACTTT.

CDR3 bases: TGTGCCAGTAGCTCCCTTCAGGGAAGCAGCAATCAGCCCCAGCATTTT. Protein product: CASSSLQGSSNQPQHF. The chain has TRBV19 and TRBJ1-5, with D perhaps TRBD1 (5 bases). The V end was cut by 6 bases, the J end by 1 base, with 16 bases between. The germline gives CDR1 LNHDA, CDR2 SQIVND (reference sequence). The CDR3 extends over 16 amino acids.

The CDR3: CASSPRTSGYEQYF. CDR3 nucleotide sequence: TGTGCCAGCAGCCCTCGGACTAGCGGCTACGAGCAGTACTTC. V gene TRBV13 combines with J gene TRBJ2-7; 10 bases agree with TRBD2. In germline, CDR1 is PRHDT, CDR2 FYEKMQ (reference sequence). V was pared by 5 bases and J by 3 bases, with 4 bases of the junction left unmatched. The CDR3 has 14 residues.

This clone was seen only a few times. V gene TRBV19 combines with J gene TRBJ2-4; D unclear. CDR1 is LNHDA and CDR2 is SQIVND in the germline V gene (reference sequence). The CDR3 spans 14 residues. V lost 6 bases and J lost 2, with 11 bases in between. The CDR3 sequence is CASRQKSTKNIQYF. Here the CDR3 DNA reads TGTGCCAGTAGGCAGAAATCGACCAAAAACATTCAGTACTTC.

This chain joins TRBV5-4 and TRBJ1-2; possibly TRBD1 for D (6 bases). The CDR3 length is 15 residues. V lost 3 bases and J lost 0, with 12 bases in between. The V gene's germline CDR1 is SGHNT and CDR2 YYREEE (reference sequence). CDR3 nucleotides: TGTGCCAGCAGCTCAGGACAGCCCGCTAACTATGGCTACACCTTC. It translates to CASSSGQPANYGYTF.

The sample holds a few counts of this clone. The chain employs TRBV11-3 and TRBJ1-2, with 7 bases matching TRBD1. The V gene end was trimmed by 4 bases and the J gene end by 2 bases; junction bases not matched to a gene: 10. Germline lookup yields CDR1 SGHNT and CDR2 YENEEA. The CDR3 is 16 amino acids. CDR3 nucleotide sequence: TGTGCCAGCAGCTCCTCCAAGACAGGGCGCAACTATGGCTACACCTTC. This translates into CASSSSKTGRNYGYTF.

The sample holds a few counts of this clone. The V and J genes are TRBV14 and TRBJ1-2, with D unclear. Germline V gene data show CDR1 as SGHDN and CDR2 as FVKESK. The CDR3 is 16 amino acids. Trimming took 1 base from V and 5 from J, leaving 17 bases between them. In DNA form, the CDR3 reads TGTGCCAGCAGCCAAGTGGGTAGAGGAGGTGATTATGGCTACACCTTC. Amino acid sequence: CASSQVGRGGDYGYTF.

This rearrangement joins TRBV6-1 to TRBJ2-7, with a tentative D call TRBD1 (6 bases). Trimming took 1 base from V and 0 from J, leaving 10 bases between them. CDR1 and CDR2 from the germline V gene are MNHNS and SASEGT. There are 15 residues in the CDR3. The CDR3 region is CASSEGRTDSYEQYF. In DNA, the CDR3 is TGTGCCAGCAGTGAAGGGAGGACAGACTCCTACGAGCAGTACTTC.

The chain carries TRBV7-8 and TRBJ2-7; the D gene is possibly TRBD2 (5 bases). The germline V gene encodes CDR1 SGHVS and CDR2 FQNEAQ. V was cut by 0 bases and J by 13 bases, with 19 bases left in between. The CDR3 contains 14 residues. CDR3 nucleotides: TGTGCCAGCAGCTTAGCGCGAACTAGTCGTCGGCCCTACTTC. This sequence encodes CASSLARTSRRPYF.

This sequence joins TRBV2 and TRBJ2-5; TRBD2 aligns across 10 bases. V shed 6 bases, J shed 5 bases, and the junction held 0 bases outside the gene matches. Germline V gene data show CDR1 as SNHLY and CDR2 as FYNNEI. The CDR3 is 12 amino acids. CDR3 sequence reads: CASRTSGETQYF. CDR3 DNA: TGTGCCAGCAGGACTAGCGGGGAGACCCAGTACTTC.

This chain connects TRBV11-2 to TRBJ1-5, with TRBD1 matching 9 bases. The CDR3 runs 17 residues. Germline V CDR1 and CDR2: SGHAT, FQNNGV. The trim removed 5 bases at V and 4 bases at J, leaving 12 bases unmatched. The CDR3 sequence: CASSDFYGTGPNQPQHF. DNA of the CDR3: TGTGCCAGCAGCGATTTTTATGGGACAGGGCCAAATCAGCCCCAGCATTTT.

The V call is TRBV6-1, the J call TRBJ1-5; 7 bases align to TRBD1. There are 17 residues in the CDR3. V gave up 3 bases and J gave up 0 bases; unmatched junction bases: 8. Germline V gene lookup returns CDR1 MNHNS and CDR2 SASEGT. The CDR3 is CASSDYRGGYSNQPQHF. CDR3 DNA sequence: TGTGCCAGCAGTGATTACAGGGGCGGCTATAGCAATCAGCCCCAGCATTTT.